These 20 T cell receptor beta chains originate from one sample sequenced in a study of T cells in Graves' hyperthyroidism and ophthalmopathy. Regions amplified from RNA transcripts were the TCR beta CDR3 regions. The TCR CDR3 was amplified in a first-round RT-PCR using the HTBI primer set. TCRdb used MiXCR to reprocess the multiplex PCR reads, holding one entry per CDR3 protein. The table records 600,000 to 700,000 distinct CDR3 sequences, about 45% of them present only once. Sequenced sample: peripheral blood or thyroid tissue (not recorded which). These receptors originate from an adult man with Graves' disease, either hyperthyroidism or ophthalmopathy (not recorded which).

With respect to this clonotype: One junction end does not reproduce the germline sequence, and a read error may be involved. This chain links TRBV9 with TRBJ1-5, with D possibly TRBD1 on 6 matching bases. CDR3 length equals 13 residues. CDR1 SGDLS and CDR2 YYNGEE come from the germline V gene. CDR3 in amino acids: CASGVGGAEPQHF. Here the CDR3 DNA reads TGTGCCAGCGGCGTAGGGGGAGCAGAGCCCCAGCATTTT.

This clonotype was seen only a few times. J is TRBJ2-7 and V is TRBV2; D is uncertain. This CDR3 has 15 amino acids. Per germline, CDR1 SNHLY and CDR2 FYNNEI. The V end was cut by 4 bases, the J end by 2 bases, with 15 bases between. Written as DNA, the CDR3 is TGTGCCAGCAGTGTAAGTCGCAGGCCGACCTACGAGCAGTACTTC. Encoded protein: CASSVSRRPTYEQYF. The variable domain in full, completed from reference TRBV2 and TRBJ2-7, reads EPEVTQTPSHQVTQMGQEVILRCVPISNHLYFYWYRQILGQKVEFLVSFYNNEISEKSEIFDDQFSVERPDGSNFTLKIRSTKLEDSAMYFCASSVSRRPTYEQYFGPGTRLTVT.

This chain links TRBV10-2 with TRBJ2-6; tentatively, D is TRBD2 (6 bases). Germline CDR1 reads WSHSY; CDR2 reads SAAADI. The CDR3 covers 17 residues. The V gene lost 2 bases and the J gene lost 1 base, with 12 bases spanning the gap. CDR3 amino acids: CASSETSFRSGANVLTF. CDR3 in DNA: TGCGCCAGCAGTGAGACTAGCTTTCGATCTGGGGCCAACGTCCTGACTTTC.

Concerning this clonotype: One end of the junction does not line up with germline, which may come from a read error. The chain is built from TRBV7-9 and TRBJ2-7, with 7 bases that match TRBD2. The CDR3 length is 14 residues. Germline CDR1 SEHNR, CDR2 FQNEAQ (reference sequence). As DNA, the CDR3 is TGTGCCAGCAGCCAAGGCAGCGGGGCGGGCGAGCAGCACTTC. Encoded protein: CASSQGSGAGEQHF.

In DNA form, the CDR3 reads TGTGCCAGCAGTCTCCCGGACAGGGGAGTGTCTCAGCCCCAGCATTTT. Translated: CASSLPDRGVSQPQHF. This sequence joins TRBV12-3 or TRBV12-4 and TRBJ1-5, with 9 bases aligning to TRBD1. V gave up 5 bases and J gave up 6 bases; unmatched junction bases: 11. CDR3 size: 16 residues.

This clonotype was counted many times. This chain joins TRBV24-1 and TRBJ2-6; a possible D gene is TRBD1 (5 bases). Trimming took 4 bases from V and 4 from J, leaving 16 bases between them. Per the germline V gene, CDR1 is KGHDR and CDR2 is SFDVKD. The CDR3 has 17 residues. CDR3 nucleotide sequence: TGTGCCACCAGTGACGCAGCAGGGCCTACCGGGGCCAACGTCCTGACTTTC. Its protein product is CATSDAAGPTGANVLTF.

In its sample, this clonotype was seen many times. The CDR3 coding sequence is TGTGCCACGCGCAGTCCTGGCGGAAACTATGGCTACACCTTC. It yields the protein CATRSPGGNYGYTF. The chain links TRBV10-3 to TRBJ1-2, with D hard to call. Between the trimmed V and J ends, which lost 10 bases and 2 bases, there was a span of 17 bases. The CDR3 covers 14 residues. Germline V CDR1 and CDR2: ENHRY, SYGVKD.

V is TRBV24-1 and J is TRBJ1-5; D gene unclear. CDR1 is KGHDR, CDR2 SFDVKD, per germline. The CDR3 is 10 residues long. V gave up 12 bases and J gave up 4 bases, with 6 bases separating them. CDR3 in amino acids: CAPVNQPQHF. The CDR3 DNA reads as TGTGCCCCCGTAAATCAGCCCCAGCATTTT.

For this clonotype: The junction shows a germline mismatch at one end, possibly a read error. This sequence joins TRBV6-2 or TRBV6-3 and TRBJ2-6, with D perhaps TRBD1 (6 bases). Germline lookup yields CDR1 MNHEY and CDR2 SVGEGT. This CDR3 has 11 amino acids. The CDR3, as DNA: TGTGCCAGCAGTTACACAGGGTATAAGGCTTTC. The encoded protein is CASSYTGYKAF.

CDR3 DNA: TGTGCCAGCAGTCGACAGGGTTTGGGGAATCAGCCCCAGCATTTT. It encodes CASSRQGLGNQPQHF. This chain links TRBV7-2 with TRBJ1-5; 7 positions match TRBD1. The CDR3 runs to 15 residues. V dropped 6 bases and J dropped 4; count of bases not matched to a gene: 9. From germline, CDR1 is SGHTA and CDR2 FQGNSA. Drawing the rest from reference TRBV7-2 and TRBJ1-5, the complete variable domain is GAGVSQSPSNKVTEKGKDVELRCDPISGHTALYWYRQSLGQGLEFLIYFQGNSAPDKSGLPSDRFSAERTGGSVSTLTIQRTQQEDSAVYLCASSRQGLGNQPQHFGDGTRLSIL.

For the CDR3, the DNA is TGCAGTGCTAGAGACCGGGACATATACTATGGCTACACCTTC. Its translation: CSARDRDIYYGYTF. The chain links TRBV20-1 to TRBJ1-2; a weak D match, TRBD1 (6 bases). The CDR3 consists of 14 residues. V shed 0 bases and J shed 3 bases, with 11 bases lying between them. Germline lookup yields CDR1 DFQATT and CDR2 SNEGSKA (reference sequence).

This clonotype was picked up a small number of times. The chain links TRBV12-3 or TRBV12-4 to TRBJ1-3; D unclear. The length of the CDR3 is 14 residues. Trimming removed 6 bases at V and 1 base at J, with 10 bases between. The CDR3 region is CASSPDYSGNTIYF. The CDR3 DNA follows: TGTGCCAGCAGCCCAGACTATTCTGGAAACACCATATATTTT.

The rearrangement uses TRBV6-6 and TRBJ2-2; TRBD2 matches at 10 bases. The V gene's germline CDR1 is MNHNY and CDR2 SVGAGI (reference sequence). V was pared by 2 bases and J by 6 bases, with 9 bases of the junction left unmatched. This CDR3 spans 17 amino acids. CDR3 nucleotide sequence: TGTGCCAGCAGTTACCGTCCTAGCGGGAGTTTCCCCGGGGAGCTGTTTTTT. Amino acid sequence: CASSYRPSGSFPGELFF.

This chain links TRBV11-2 with TRBJ1-5, with 7 bases that match TRBD1. The CDR3 has 15 amino acids. After removal of 5 bases from V and 7 bases from J, the junction contained 11 bases not matched to a gene. From germline, CDR1 is SGHAT and CDR2 FQNNGV. CDR3 sequence (DNA): TGTGCCAGCAGCCACGAAGACAGGGCAGAACAGCCCCAGCATTTT. Translation: CASSHEDRAEQPQHF.

This clonotype was detected only once. The chain uses TRBV15 and TRBJ1-6; TRBD1 might be the D (5 bases). The CDR3 spans 16 residues. From germline, CDR1 is LNHNV and CDR2 YYDKDF (reference sequence). Trimming removed 4 bases from V and 8 bases from J, with 18 bases in between. CDR3 nucleotide sequence: TGTGCCACCAGCATACGTACAGAGGGACTACATTCACCCCTCCACTTT. Protein: CATSIRTEGLHSPLHF.

Turning to this clonotype: A much bigger clone sits one base away, suggesting this may be a read error. The rearrangement uses TRBV11-2 and TRBJ1-5; TRBD1 agrees at 7 bases. Germline CDR1 is SGHAT and CDR2 is FQNNGV. This CDR3 spans 14 amino acids. CDR3 in DNA: TGTACCAGCAGCAAGGGGACAGTGAATCAGCCCCAGCATTTT. The encoded protein is CTSSKGTVNQPQHF.

The gene calls are TRBV6-5 and TRBJ1-1; no clear D gene. The V end was cut by 7 bases, the J end by 3 bases, with 15 bases between. Germline lookup yields CDR1 MNHEY and CDR2 SVGAGI. The CDR3 totals 14 residues. The CDR3 DNA is TGTGCCAGCACCTTTACAGCGCTTGACACTGAAGCTTTCTTT. Its translation: CASTFTALDTEAFF.

This rearrangement joins TRBV12-3 or TRBV12-4 to TRBJ1-4; D unresolved. Trimming took off 5 bases at V and 0 bases at J, with 16 bases between the two ends. This CDR3 has 17 amino acids. The CDR3 protein is CASSPALGFTTNEKLFF. CDR3 DNA: TGTGCCAGCAGTCCCGCGCTGGGGTTTACAACTAATGAAAAACTGTTTTTT.

As for this clonotype: One end of the junction fails to match germline, which may point to a read error. The chain recombines TRBV7-9 with TRBJ2-7; 7 bases fit TRBD2. This CDR3 comprises 15 residues. The V gene's germline CDR1 is SEHNR and CDR2 FQNEAQ (reference sequence). The CDR3 spells CASSPPGGSPYQQYF. For the CDR3, the DNA is TGTGCCAGCAGCCCCCCGGGCGGGAGTCCCTACCAGCAGTACTTC.

Of note for this clonotype: Sequence at one end of the junction differs from germline and may be a read error. The CDR3 here is CASSSDSSGTEAFF. DNA for the CDR3: TGCGCCAGCAGCTCGGACAGTAGTGGCACTGAAGCTTTCTTT. The chain uses TRBV7-8 and TRBJ1-1, with a weak D call TRBD1 (6 bases). Germline V gene lookup returns CDR1 SGHVS and CDR2 FQNEAQ. The CDR3 covers 14 residues. The full variable domain, in which reference TRBV7-8 and TRBJ1-1 provide the parts outside the CDR3, is GAGVSQSPRYKVAKRGQDVALRCDPISGHVSLFWYQQALGQGPEFLTYFQNEAQLDKSGLPSDRFFAERPEGSVSTLKIQRTQQEDSAVYLCASSSDSSGTEAFFGQGTRLTVV.